This is a list of T cell receptor beta chains from one sample in a study of shared clonotypes between healthy human individuals. TCRdb's table, derived via immunoSEQ multiplex PCR, lists solely in-frame clones and lacks some. The data contain some 200,000 clones, over 50% of them seen just once; the ten biggest clones take up around 10%. The sample consisted of memory CD4+ T cells sorted from blood. The receptor set was obtained from a man between 25 and 39 years old in good health. Each CDR3 is given with its conserved first and last residue. D genes are given only for firm matches. Size tells how often a clone was seen (once, few, many) or the class of an expanded clone, and some rows leave it out.

TRBV2	TRBJ2-7	NA	NA	CASNEYLGYEQYF	TGTGCCAGCAACGAGTACCTAGGCTACGAGCAGTACTTC
TRBV19	TRBJ2-3	once	NA	CASRRNSNTDTQYF	TGTGCCAGTAGACGCAATTCTAACACAGATACGCAGTATTTT
TRBV9	TRBJ2-5	few	TRBD2	CASSVASGRADETQYF	TGTGCCAGCAGCGTAGCTAGCGGGAGGGCCGACGAGACCCAGTACTTC
TRBV15	TRBJ2-1	NA	TRBD2	CATRRTSGRAYEQFF	TGTGCCACCAGGAGGACTAGCGGGAGGGCCTATGAGCAGTTCTTC
TRBV5-6	TRBJ2-7	NA	NA	CASSFPGSGYEQYF	TGTGCCAGCAGCTTTCCGGGGTCTGGCTACGAGCAGTACTTC
TRBV5-4	TRBJ2-7	many	NA	CASTLGGYEQYF	TGTGCCAGCACCCTTGGGGGCTACGAGCAGTACTTC
TRBV19	TRBJ2-1	NA	TRBD2	CASKPGLAGVYNEQFF	TGTGCCAGTAAACCGGGACTAGCGGGAGTCTACAATGAGCAGTTCTTC
TRBV9	TRBJ2-3	NA	TRBD2	CASSTRDYGADTQYF	TGTGCCAGCAGCACCCGGGACTACGGCGCAGATACGCAGTATTTT
TRBV5-1	TRBJ2-5	few	TRBD2	CASSPTSTETQYF	TGCGCCAGCAGCCCGACTAGCACGGAGACCCAGTACTTC
TRBV5-1	TRBJ2-7	NA	NA	CASSLGGLRAYEQYF	TGCGCCAGCAGCTTGGGGGGGCTACGCGCCTACGAGCAGTACTTC
TRBV7-9	TRBJ1-2	NA	NA	CASSFPLGGADYGYTF	TGTGCCAGCAGCTTCCCACTGGGGGGCGCAGACTATGGCTACACCTTC
TRBV7-3	TRBJ1-1	NA	NA	CASSLQRSQVAFF	TGTGCCAGCAGCCTACAGAGATCCCAGGTAGCTTTCTTT
TRBV6-6	TRBJ1-5	few	NA	CASSFLVRQSNQPQHF	TGTGCCAGCAGTTTTTTGGTGCGACAGAGCAATCAGCCCCAGCATTTT
TRBV4-3	TRBJ2-7	NA	TRBD1	CASSLGTARREQYF	TGCGCCAGCAGCCTGGGGACAGCCCGGCGCGAGCAGTACTTC
TRBV14	TRBJ1-3	many	NA	CASSLNRDTIYF	TGTGCCAGCAGTCTTAACCGGGACACCATATATTTT
TRBV14	TRBJ2-7	few	TRBD1	CASSRAPGQGANFDEQYF	TGTGCCAGCAGTCGAGCACCCGGACAGGGTGCGAATTTTGACGAGCAGTACTTC
TRBV10-1	TRBJ2-1	NA	NA	CASSESLGQIGFF	TGCGCCAGCAGTGAGTCACTTGGACAGATCGGGTTCTTC
TRBV18	TRBJ1-3	once	NA	CASSRETGNTIYF	TGTGCCAGCTCCAGGGAAACTGGAAACACCATATATTTT
TRBV7-9	TRBJ2-1	once	TRBD1	CASSHEGQYNEQFF	TGTGCCAGCAGCCACGAGGGACAGTACAATGAGCAGTTCTTC
TRBV11-3	TRBJ2-7	once	TRBD1	CASSAGQGHSYEQYF	TGTGCCAGCAGCGCGGGACAGGGGCACTCCTACGAGCAGTACTTC